This T cell receptor beta chain emerged from a study of cytomegalovirus exposure and HLA in healthy donors. Study conclusions and caveats: As confirmed in vitro, a few CMV-associated chains were specific for CMV antigens.

CDR1 MGHRA and CDR2 YSYEKL come from the germline V gene. There are 15 residues in the CDR3. Trimming removed 1 base from V and 3 bases from J; junction bases left unmatched: 5. Concerning this clone itself: No antigen is known for it.

The PCR was carried out with 60 Vbeta primers and 13 Jbeta primers. Repertoires were generated with immunoSEQ multiplex PCR, while TCRdb's copy carries only in-frame clones and drops some. Of more than 150,000 clones in the sample, roughly 88% were seen once. This sequence was found in a girl between 2 and 10 years old in good health and CMV-seropositive. The rearrangement uses TRBV4-1 and TRBJ2-5; 7 nucleotides line up with TRBD1. Input material: PBMCs. CDR3 region: CASSQVGTAKETQYF. The CDR3 DNA sequence: TGCGCCAGCAGCCAAGTCGGGACAGCTAAAGAGACCCAGTACTTC.